Listed here are 8 T cell receptor beta chains from one sample, sequenced in a study of T cells in Graves' hyperthyroidism and ophthalmopathy. What was amplified from RNA transcripts were TCR beta CDR3 regions. The primer set for the first-round RT-PCR of the TCR CDR3 was HTBI. TCRdb reprocessed the multiplex PCR reads with MiXCR, giving one entry per CDR3 protein. The sample records over 350,000 distinct CDR3 sequences, over 13% being singletons. Input material: blood. These receptor sequences come from a man aged 50 or older with Graves' ophthalmopathy.

This clonotype has a count of ten or more. The J gene is TRBJ1-5, the V gene TRBV20-1, with D possibly TRBD1 on 6 matching bases. The CDR3 length is 15 residues. The germline CDR1 and CDR2 sequences are DFQATT and SNEGSKA (reference sequence). The ends were cut back, 1 base at V and 6 bases at J, with 16 bases in the middle. CDR3 sequence: CSARVRGGFGQPQHF. In DNA, the CDR3 is TGCAGTGCTAGAGTGCGAGGGGGTTTCGGTCAGCCCCAGCATTTT.

This clonotype was observed a few times. The gene calls are TRBV29-1 and TRBJ2-7; maybe TRBD2 (5 bases). The V end lost 4 bases, the J end lost 3 bases, and 7 bases lay between the germline ends. CDR1 and CDR2 from the germline V gene are SQVTM and ANQGSEA. This CDR3 is 11 amino acids long. The CDR3 spells CSVASGYEQYF. The CDR3 nucleotides read TGCAGCGTTGCCAGCGGCTACGAGCAGTACTTC.

This clonotype was observed a handful of times. V usage is TRBV5-1 and J usage is TRBJ2-3; D call uncertain. This CDR3 is 15 amino acids long. Germline V lookup: CDR1 SGHRS, CDR2 YFSETQ. Trimming shortened V by 4 bases and J by 4 bases, and 16 bases separated the two germline ends. DNA for the CDR3: TGCGCCAGCAGCCCCCCCCACCTTAAGGCAGATACGCAGTATTTT. Translating it yields CASSPPHLKADTQYF.

The chain is built from TRBV2 and TRBJ2-1, with D unresolved. The CDR3 is 13 residues long. Germline CDR1 and CDR2: SNHLY and FYNNEI. V was clipped by 5 bases and J by 10 bases, with 15 bases between them. CDR3 region: CASSLRRLGEQFF. CDR3 in DNA: TGTGCCAGCAGTCTTCGCCGCCTGGGGGAGCAGTTCTTC.

This clonotype was seen repeatedly, ten times or more. This rearrangement joins TRBV9 to TRBJ2-1; D unresolved. Looked up from germline, CDR1 is SGDLS and CDR2 is YYNGEE. This CDR3 comprises 15 residues. V lost 0 bases to trimming and J lost 1 base, with 8 bases between them. The CDR3 DNA is TGTGCCAGCAGCGTAGGGGTTGAATCCTACAATGAGCAGTTCTTC. The encoded protein is CASSVGVESYNEQFF.

This clonotype was observed a few times. The V call is TRBV7-9, the J call TRBJ1-4, with 8 bases that match TRBD1. CDR1 and CDR2 from the germline V gene are SEHNR and FQNEAQ (reference sequence). The trim removed 4 bases at V and 5 bases at J, leaving 3 bases unmatched. The CDR3 is 14 amino acids. Here the CDR3 reads CASSWTGKNEKLFF. CDR3 DNA sequence: TGTGCCAGCAGCTGGACAGGGAAAAATGAAAAACTGTTTTTT. Based on the CDR3 plus reference TRBV7-9 and TRBJ1-4, the full variable domain is DTGVSQNPRHKITKRGQNVTFRCDPISEHNRLYWYRQTLGQGPEFLTYFQNEAQLEKSRLLSDRFSAERPKGSFSTLEIQRTEQGDSAMYLCASSWTGKNEKLFFGSGTQLSVL.

This clonotype was observed at least ten times. This sequence joins TRBV27 and TRBJ2-7; D gene ambiguous. Germline V gives CDR1 MNHEY, CDR2 SMNVEV (reference sequence). V lost 2 bases and J 2 bases, leaving 10 bases between the germline ends. There are 14 residues in the CDR3. This CDR3 reads CASSLGRGTYEQYF. In DNA form, the CDR3 reads TGTGCCAGCAGTTTAGGTCGCGGAACCTACGAGCAGTACTTC.

This clonotype was seen ten or more times. This chain links TRBV5-1 with TRBJ2-3; D is unresolved. CDR1 and CDR2 (germline): SGHRS, YFSETQ. V dropped 4 bases and J dropped 0 bases, with 9 bases sitting between them. This CDR3 has 14 residues. CDR3 sequence reads: CASSRRASTDTQYF. In DNA form, the CDR3 reads TGCGCCAGCAGCCGACGCGCTAGCACAGATACGCAGTATTTT.